Below, 16 T cell receptor beta chains from the same sample are listed, as sequenced in a study of T cell responses to AZD1222 COVID-19 vaccine. The assay was immunoSEQ multiplex PCR, and TCRdb's table has in-frame clones only and misses some. The data hold more than 150,000 clones, with approximately 90% observed a single time. Here the sequenced sample was peripheral blood, taken 28 days after the second AZD1222 dose. Receptors were obtained from an adult who received the AZD1222 COVID-19 vaccine.

The gene calls are TRBV5-6 and TRBJ1-6; D uncertain. Per the germline V gene, CDR1 is SGHDT and CDR2 is YYEEEE. Trimming removed 5 bases from V and 6 bases from J, with 9 bases in between. The CDR3 spans 13 residues. In nucleotides, the CDR3 is TGTGCCAGCAGGGGTGGGTTTAATTCACCCCTCCACTTT. This gives the protein CASRGGFNSPLHF.

This chain joins TRBV5-1 and TRBJ2-1, with D perhaps matching TRBD1 (6 bases). The V gene's germline CDR1 is SGHRS and CDR2 YFSETQ. V lost 2 bases and J 5 bases, leaving 11 bases between the germline ends. The CDR3 is 14 amino acids. The CDR3, as DNA: TGCGCCAGCAGCTTTAATGGACAGAACAATGAGCAGTTCTTC. This codes for CASSFNGQNNEQFF.

The rearrangement uses TRBV9 and TRBJ2-2, with 11 positions matching TRBD2. Trimming removed 2 bases from V and 2 bases from J; junction bases left unmatched: 2. The CDR3 is made up of 16 amino acids. Looked up from germline, CDR1 is SGDLS and CDR2 is YYNGEE. CDR3 in DNA: TGTGCCAGCAGCGTGCGACTAGCGGGAAACACCGGGGAGCTGTTTTTT. This encodes CASSVRLAGNTGELFF.

This chain joins TRBV29-1 and TRBJ2-7; 7 bases fit TRBD1. This CDR3 has 12 residues. V shed 4 bases and J 3 bases; nucleotides not matched to a gene: 3. CDR1 is SQVTM, CDR2 ANQGSEA, per germline. CDR3 DNA sequence: TGCAGCGTTGGACCAGGGGGCTACGAGCAGTACTTC. Protein sequence: CSVGPGGYEQYF.

The chain links TRBV4-3 to TRBJ2-7; D perhaps matches TRBD2 (6 bases). V lost 5 bases and J lost 7, with 24 bases in between. This CDR3 contains 16 residues. Germline assignment: CDR1 LGHNA and CDR2 YSLEER. The CDR3 DNA reads TGCGCCAGCAGCAAGCCCGGGACTCCGGGTATTGGAGAGCAGTACTTC. Protein product: CASSKPGTPGIGEQYF.

The chain recombines TRBV19 with TRBJ2-5, with 10 bases fitting TRBD2. Germline V CDR1 and CDR2: LNHDA, SQIVND (reference sequence). The CDR3 runs 14 residues. Unmatched junction bases numbered 5, after V lost 6 bases and J lost 4 bases. This CDR3 is CASRLAGVAETQYF. As DNA, the CDR3 is TGTGCCAGTAGGCTAGCGGGAGTGGCAGAGACCCAGTACTTC.

This sequence joins TRBV7-2 and TRBJ2-3; possibly TRBD1 for D (8 bases). V was cut by 5 bases and J by 2 bases, with 20 bases left in between. CDR3 size: 17 residues. Germline CDR1 and CDR2: SGHTA and FQGNSA. DNA of the CDR3: TGTGCCAGCAGCGACAGGGGTAGCGGGCGCCACACAGATACGCAGTATTTT. Encoded protein: CASSDRGSGRHTDTQYF.

The CDR3 DNA sequence: TGCGCCAGCAGCTTGGGCGATAGTGGAGAGACCCAGTACTTC. Protein product: CASSLGDSGETQYF. This chain joins TRBV5-1 and TRBJ2-5; D is uncertain. The CDR3 spans 14 residues. The germline gives CDR1 SGHRS, CDR2 YFSETQ. Trimming took off 0 bases at V and 4 bases at J, with 10 bases between the two ends. The entire variable domain, with the rest obtained from reference TRBV5-1 and TRBJ2-5, is as follows: KAGVTQTPRYLIKTRGQQVTLSCSPISGHRSVSWYQQTPGQGLQFLFEYFSETQRNKGNFPGRFSGRQFSNSRSEMNVSTLELGDSALYLCASSLGDSGETQYFGPGTRLLVL.

V usage is TRBV7-2 and J usage is TRBJ1-4; no clear D gene. Germline CDR1 and CDR2: SGHTA and FQGNSA. The CDR3 extends over 17 amino acids. The germline V and J ends were trimmed by 3 bases and 0 bases, with 14 bases remaining between them. CDR3 DNA: TGTGCCAGCAGCTTTACCGGAGTCACGACAACTAATGAAAAACTGTTTTTT. As protein: CASSFTGVTTTNEKLFF.

The CDR3: CASSLGQNNQPQHF. CDR3 in DNA: TGTGCCAGCAGCTTAGGACAGAACAATCAGCCCCAGCATTTT. The chain uses TRBV7-6 and TRBJ1-5, with a possible D match to TRBD1 (5 bases). CDR3 size: 14 residues. The V gene lost 1 base and the J gene lost 3 bases, with 7 bases spanning the gap. Germline assignment: CDR1 SGHVS and CDR2 FNYEAQ.

The V call is TRBV29-1, the J call TRBJ2-3, with TRBD1 as a possible D gene (6 bases). The germline V gene encodes CDR1 SQVTM and CDR2 ANQGSEA. The CDR3 runs 14 residues. V was pared by 3 bases and J by 6 bases, with 16 bases between. The CDR3: CSVERGSSPDTQYF. DNA for the CDR3: TGCAGCGTTGAGAGGGGGAGTAGTCCTGATACGCAGTATTTT.

The chain couples TRBV19 to TRBJ2-4; 11 bases map to TRBD1. CDR1 is LNHDA and CDR2 is SQIVND in the germline V gene (reference sequence). This CDR3 region has 19 residues. V shed 5 bases and J 0 bases; nucleotides not matched to a gene: 12. CDR3 loop: CASSARTGGSDIAKNIQYF. The CDR3 nucleotides read TGTGCCAGTAGTGCCCGGACAGGGGGCTCTGACATAGCCAAAAACATTCAGTACTTC.

The chain carries TRBV19 and TRBJ2-1; D may match TRBD1 or TRBD2 (5 bases each). Germline V gene lookup returns CDR1 LNHDA and CDR2 SQIVND (reference sequence). V was cut by 3 bases and J by 2 bases, with 11 bases left in between. There are 15 residues in the CDR3. The CDR3 region has the DNA TGTGCCAGTAGTATCGAAACGGGGCCCTACAATGAGCAGTTCTTC. It is translated as CASSIETGPYNEQFF.

The rearrangement joins TRBV6-2 or TRBV6-3 to TRBJ1-5, with 7 nucleotides matching TRBD1. The V segment lost 6 bases and the J segment 10 bases; nucleotides outside the gene matches: 12. This CDR3 is 14 amino acids long. Germline lookup yields CDR1 MNHEY and CDR2 SVGEGT. CDR3 sequence: CASSAGTEGIPQHF. The CDR3 nucleotides are TGTGCCAGCAGCGCCGGGACAGAAGGGATCCCCCAGCATTTT.

V and J are TRBV5-1 and TRBJ1-2; TRBD1 might be the D (5 bases). Trimming left V 3 bases short and J 5 bases short, with 17 bases between. Per germline, CDR1 SGHRS and CDR2 YFSETQ. CDR3 length: 15 residues. DNA for the CDR3: TGCGCCAGCAGCTGGGCCCCCGGGACCGATTATGGCTACACCTTC. Translation: CASSWAPGTDYGYTF.

The J gene is TRBJ1-2, the V gene TRBV28, with D perhaps matching TRBD1 (5 bases). The CDR3 covers 13 residues. Germline V gene data show CDR1 as MDHEN and CDR2 as SYDVKM. V dropped 5 bases and J dropped 2 bases, with 9 bases sitting between them. The chain's CDR3 is CASSPGKNYGYTF. The CDR3 DNA is TGTGCCAGCAGTCCAGGGAAAAACTATGGCTACACCTTC.